This TCR beta chain was recorded in a study of cytotoxic CD8 clonotypes in ibrutinib-treated CLL. This CDR3 has 16 amino acids. CDR1 SGHVS and CDR2 FNYEAQ come from the germline V gene. Trimming removed 4 bases at V and 0 bases at J, with 16 bases between. Here immunoSEQ multiplex PCR was the method, and the copy in TCRdb shows in-frame clones only, minus some. The sample records under 75,000 clones, about 72% being singletons. This chain links TRBV7-6 with TRBJ2-7; D is perhaps TRBD2 (6 bases). Sequences were derived from PBMCs, sampled after 12 months of ibrutinib treatment. The receptor comes from a human donor with chronic lymphocytic leukemia. The CDR3 DNA follows: TGTGCCAGCAGCTGGGGTAGAGGCGGGAACTCCTACGAGCAGTACTTC. This codes for CASSWGRGGNSYEQYF. Supplemented by reference TRBV7-6 and TRBJ2-7, the full variable domain reads GAGVSQSPRYKVTKRGQDVALRCDPISGHVSLYWYRQALGQGPEFLTYFNYEAQQDKSGLPNDRFSAERPEGSISTLTIQRTEQRDSAMYRCASSWGRGGNSYEQYFGPGTRLTVT.